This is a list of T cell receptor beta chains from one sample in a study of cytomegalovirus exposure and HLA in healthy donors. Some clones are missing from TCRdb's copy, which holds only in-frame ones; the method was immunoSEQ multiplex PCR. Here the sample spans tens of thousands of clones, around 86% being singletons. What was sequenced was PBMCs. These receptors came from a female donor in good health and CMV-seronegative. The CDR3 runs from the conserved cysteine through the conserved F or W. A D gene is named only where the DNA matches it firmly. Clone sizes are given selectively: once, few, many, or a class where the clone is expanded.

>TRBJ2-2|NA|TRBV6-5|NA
CATTVQNTGELFF
TGTGCAACGACAGTACAGAACACCGGGGAGCTGTTTTTT
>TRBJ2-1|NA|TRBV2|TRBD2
CASTSGSYNEQFF
TGTGCCAGCACTAGCGGCTCCTACAATGAGCAGTTCTTC
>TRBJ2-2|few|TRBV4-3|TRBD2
CASSQEPPRAGDTGELFF
TGCGCCAGCAGCCAAGAACCCCCGAGGGCGGGAGACACCGGGGAGCTGTTTTTT
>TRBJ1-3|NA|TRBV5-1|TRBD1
CASSPYSTGVGNTIYF
TGCGCCAGCAGTCCTTACTCAACAGGGGTCGGAAACACCATATATTTT
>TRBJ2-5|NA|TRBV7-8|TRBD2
CASSSERGGRETQYF
TGTGCCAGCAGCTCTGAGCGGGGGGGTCGAGAGACCCAGTACTTC
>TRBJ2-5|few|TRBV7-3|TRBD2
CASSITPGLAGETQYF
TGTGCCAGCAGCATAACCCCGGGACTAGCAGGGGAGACCCAGTACTTC
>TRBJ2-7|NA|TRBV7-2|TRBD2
CASSPSGRGSYEQYF
TGTGCCAGCAGCCCTAGCGGGAGGGGTTCCTACGAGCAGTACTTC
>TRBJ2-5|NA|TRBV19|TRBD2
CASSITSGGRRETQYF
TGTGCCAGTAGTATCACTAGCGGGGGGCGGCGTGAGACCCAGTACTTC
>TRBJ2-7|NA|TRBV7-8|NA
CASSLFEQGRDEQYF
TGTGCCAGCAGCTTATTTGAGCAGGGGCGGGACGAGCAGTACTTC
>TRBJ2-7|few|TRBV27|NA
CASSRFGGGEQYF
TGTGCCAGCAGTCGCTTTGGCGGAGGCGAGCAGTACTTC
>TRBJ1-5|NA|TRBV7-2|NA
CASSFGGAGNQPQHF
TGTGCCAGCAGCTTTGGAGGGGCAGGCAATCAGCCCCAACATTTT
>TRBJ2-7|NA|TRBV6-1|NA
CASSGTGTSFGEQYF
TGTGCCAGCAGCGGTACAGGGACATCGTTCGGCGAGCAGTACTTC
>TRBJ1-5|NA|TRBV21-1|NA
CASSKTGMCRPQHF
TGTGCCAGCAGCAAGACGGGGATGTGTCGTCCCCAGCATTTT
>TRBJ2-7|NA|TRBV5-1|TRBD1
CASSLAGTVREQYF
TGCGCCAGCAGCTTGGCCGGGACAGTTCGCGAGCAGTACTTC
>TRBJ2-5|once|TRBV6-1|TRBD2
CASRLAGGAQTQYF
TGTGCCAGCAGACTAGCGGGAGGGGCACAGACCCAGTACTTC
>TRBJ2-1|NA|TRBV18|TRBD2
CASHRTSGSYEQFF
TGTGCCAGCCACCGGACTAGCGGGAGTTATGAGCAGTTCTTC
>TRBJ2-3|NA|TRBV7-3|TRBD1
CASSLLGRQGAADTQYF
TGTGCCAGCAGCTTACTGGGGAGGCAGGGGGCCGCAGATACGCAGTATTTT
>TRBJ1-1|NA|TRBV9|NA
CASSARGEGDTEAFF
TGTGCCAGCAGTGCGAGGGGGGAGGGGGACACTGAAGCTTTCTTT
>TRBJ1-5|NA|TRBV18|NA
CASSTDSTNQPQHF
TGTGCCAGCTCGACTGACAGTACCAATCAGCCCCAGCATTTT
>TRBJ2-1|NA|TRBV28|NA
CASTGFGNGNEQFF
NA
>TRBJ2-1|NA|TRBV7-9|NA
CASQVGGIRDNEQFF
TGTGCCAGCCAGGTTGGGGGGATTAGAGACAATGAGCAGTTCTTC
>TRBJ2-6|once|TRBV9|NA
CASSVGAGANVLTF
TGTGCCAGCAGCGTAGGGGCCGGGGCCAACGTCCTGACTTTC